The clone carrying this T cell receptor (beta chain) was recorded a few times. Its antigen is undetermined. The data are from a study of beta chain features in type 1 diabetes. The sequenced template was cDNA made from the entire isolated RNA. The table came from immunoSEQ multiplex PCR; TCRdb's copy has only in-frame clones and leaves some out. The table includes over 600,000 clones, over 10% detected once. Overall study findings and caveats: In every one of the four CD4+ subsets, TCRB CDR3s were moderately but significantly shorter in Type 1 diabetes patients.

The V segment lost 4 bases and the J segment 5 bases; nucleotides outside the gene matches: 7. CDR3 length equals 14 residues. Germline loops: CDR1 SGHRS, CDR2 YFSETQ. Sample: naive CD4+ T cells from blood. The source is a man between 25 and 39 years old with type 1 diabetes. The chain couples TRBV5-1 to TRBJ2-3; 7 bases map to TRBD2. In DNA, the CDR3 is TGCGCCAGCAGCCCCATCCCTAGCGGAGATACGCAGTATTTT. It is translated as CASSPIPSGDTQYF.